The 13 T cell receptor beta chains in this list originate from one sample, sequenced in a study of cytomegalovirus exposure and HLA in healthy donors. PCR was performed using 60 Vbeta and 13 Jbeta primers. TCRdb's table, derived via immunoSEQ multiplex PCR, lists solely in-frame clones and lacks some. The table lists about 150,000 clones, more than 60% of them singletons. Sequenced sample: PBMCs. These receptors originate from a woman between 50 and 59 years old in good health and CMV-seropositive.

This clone was seen only once. This chain connects TRBV2 to TRBJ2-1; 7 nucleotides match TRBD2. CDR1 is SNHLY and CDR2 is FYNNEI in the germline V gene. This CDR3 is 14 amino acids long. Trimming at V came to 6 bases and at J to 1 base, leaving 3 bases not matched to a gene. The CDR3, as DNA: TGTGCCAGCAGGTCGGGGGGATCCTACAATGAGCAGTTCTTC. This gives the protein CASRSGGSYNEQFF.

V is TRBV27 and J is TRBJ2-3; possible D gene TRBD2, 5 bases. Germline-derived CDR1 and CDR2 are MNHEY and SMNVEV (reference sequence). Trimming took 7 bases from V and 1 from J, leaving 18 bases between them. The CDR3 contains 16 residues. The CDR3 sequence: CASNPRSGLRTDTQYF. The CDR3 coding sequence is TGTGCCAGCAACCCCAGGTCCGGACTCCGCACAGATACGCAGTATTTT.

This clone was seen a single time. This chain joins TRBV7-2 and TRBJ2-1; 13 bases agree with TRBD2. The J segment lost 9 bases and the V segment lost 5 bases, leaving 7 bases of the junction unmatched. The CDR3 has 15 residues. CDR1 SGHTA and CDR2 FQGNSA come from the germline V gene. The CDR3 reads CASSPTSGGASEQFF. The CDR3 DNA reads TGTGCCAGCAGCCCTACTAGCGGGGGGGCAAGTGAGCAGTTCTTC.

CDR3 DNA: TGTGCCATCAATGGGGGGGAAGGCACAGATACGCAGTATTTT. Protein: CAINGGEGTDTQYF. The rearrangement joins TRBV10-3 to TRBJ2-3; 7 bases map to TRBD2. The CDR3 is 14 amino acids. Germline values: CDR1 ENHRY, CDR2 SYGVKD. The trim removed 7 bases at V and 1 base at J, leaving 5 bases unmatched.

The rearrangement links TRBV6-6 to TRBJ2-7, with a weak D call TRBD1 (5 bases). The V end lost 8 bases, the J end lost 5 bases, and 22 bases lay between the germline ends. Looked up from germline, CDR1 is MNHNY and CDR2 is SVGAGI (reference sequence). The CDR3 is 15 amino acids. The CDR3 coding sequence is TGTGCCAGCTCCCTTCACCCCCGACAGATCGACGAGCAGTACTTC. Its translation is CASSLHPRQIDEQYF.

V usage is TRBV7-2 and J usage is TRBJ2-1, with D unresolved. Germline CDR1 and CDR2: SGHTA and FQGNSA. V lost 5 bases and J 0 bases, leaving 11 bases between the germline ends. The CDR3 runs to 15 residues. CDR3 loop: CASSLYLSSYNEQFF. In DNA, the CDR3 is TGTGCCAGCAGCCTCTACTTGAGCTCCTACAATGAGCAGTTCTTC.

V and J are TRBV2 and TRBJ1-5; 7 bases are shared with TRBD1. The CDR3 is 14 residues long. The V gene's germline CDR1 is SNHLY and CDR2 FYNNEI. J gave up 6 bases and V 3 bases, and 5 bases lay outside the gene matches. The DNA of the CDR3 is TGTGCCAGCAGTGACCACGGGACAGTTCAGCCCCAGCATTTT. Its protein is CASSDHGTVQPQHF.

V is TRBV7-2 and J is TRBJ1-3; D possibly corresponds to TRBD1 (5 bases). Germline V gives CDR1 SGHTA, CDR2 FQGNSA. The CDR3 sequence is 16 residues long. Trimming stripped 0 bases from V and 3 bases from J, with 12 bases between. The CDR3 DNA is TGTGCCAGCAGCTTAGCGGTAGGGGCGAATGGAAACACCATATATTTT. Amino acids: CASSLAVGANGNTIYF.

The V gene is TRBV5-1, the J gene TRBJ2-7; D remains unclear. CDR3 length: 15 amino acids. Deletions cut 0 bases from V and 3 bases from J, with 13 bases between. The V gene's germline CDR1 is SGHRS and CDR2 YFSETQ. The CDR3 DNA follows: TGCGCCAGCAGCTTGGAGGCAGGAAAGGTCTACGAGCAGTACTTC. Its translation is CASSLEAGKVYEQYF.

The chain links TRBV5-4 to TRBJ1-2; D might be TRBD1 (6 bases). Germline V gene sequence: CDR1 SGHNT, CDR2 YYREEE (reference sequence). Between the trimmed V and J ends, which lost 4 bases and 4 bases, there was a span of 17 bases. CDR3 length: 15 residues. The CDR3 bases are TGTGCCAGCAGCACGCTGGCGGACAGCTTCTATGGCTACACCTTC. Its protein product is CASSTLADSFYGYTF.

V gene TRBV5-1 combines with J gene TRBJ2-7, with 7 bases identical to TRBD1. CDR1 SGHRS and CDR2 YFSETQ come from the germline V gene. The J segment lost 3 bases and the V segment lost 2 bases, leaving 2 bases of the junction unmatched. CDR3 length: 13 amino acids. The chain's CDR3 is CASSLTGVYEQYF. The CDR3 bases are TGCGCCAGCAGCTTAACAGGGGTCTACGAGCAGTACTTC.

The chain uses TRBV7-2 and TRBJ1-2, with 7 bases aligning to TRBD1. This CDR3 is built from 14 residues. The germline gives CDR1 SGHTA, CDR2 FQGNSA. V dropped 5 bases and J dropped 4; count of bases not matched to a gene: 7. For the CDR3, the DNA is TGTGCCAGCAGCCCGCGGGACAGCCTCTATGGCTACACCTTC. This gives the protein CASSPRDSLYGYTF.

V gene TRBV5-6 combines with J gene TRBJ2-5; 12 bases are a match to TRBD2. The CDR3 totals 17 residues. Germline CDR1 and CDR2: SGHDT and YYEEEE. V shed 1 base and J 2 bases; nucleotides not matched to a gene: 6. The CDR3 DNA is TGTGCCAGCAGCTTGAGACTAGCGGGAGATGGGCAAGAGACCCAGTACTTC. This translates into CASSLRLAGDGQETQYF.